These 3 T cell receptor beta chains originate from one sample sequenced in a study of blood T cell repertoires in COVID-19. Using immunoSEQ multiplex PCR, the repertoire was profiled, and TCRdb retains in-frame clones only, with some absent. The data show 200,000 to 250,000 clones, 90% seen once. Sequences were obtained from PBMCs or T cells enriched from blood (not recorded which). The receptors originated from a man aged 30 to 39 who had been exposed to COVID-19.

Here the CDR3 DNA reads TGTGCCATCAGATCAGGGGAAAGCAATCAGCCCCAGCATTTT. It codes for CAIRSGESNQPQHF. The chain carries TRBV10-3 and TRBJ1-5; tentatively, D is TRBD1 (6 bases). The germline CDR1 and CDR2 sequences are ENHRY and SYGVKD. The CDR3 has 14 residues. Deletions cut 6 bases from V and 1 base from J, with 10 bases between.

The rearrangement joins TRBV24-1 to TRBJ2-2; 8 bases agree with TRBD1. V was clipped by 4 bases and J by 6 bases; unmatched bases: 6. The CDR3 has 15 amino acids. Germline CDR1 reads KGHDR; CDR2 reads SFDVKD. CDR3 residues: CATSDPGTGAGELFF. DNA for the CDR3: TGTGCCACCAGTGACCCCGGGACAGGCGCCGGGGAGCTGTTTTTT.

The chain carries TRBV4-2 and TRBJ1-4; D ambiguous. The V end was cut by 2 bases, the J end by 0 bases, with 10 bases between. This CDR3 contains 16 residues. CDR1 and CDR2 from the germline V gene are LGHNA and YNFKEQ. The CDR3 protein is CASSQIAGSTNEKLFF. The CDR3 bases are TGTGCCAGCAGCCAAATCGCAGGTTCAACTAATGAAAAACTGTTTTTT.